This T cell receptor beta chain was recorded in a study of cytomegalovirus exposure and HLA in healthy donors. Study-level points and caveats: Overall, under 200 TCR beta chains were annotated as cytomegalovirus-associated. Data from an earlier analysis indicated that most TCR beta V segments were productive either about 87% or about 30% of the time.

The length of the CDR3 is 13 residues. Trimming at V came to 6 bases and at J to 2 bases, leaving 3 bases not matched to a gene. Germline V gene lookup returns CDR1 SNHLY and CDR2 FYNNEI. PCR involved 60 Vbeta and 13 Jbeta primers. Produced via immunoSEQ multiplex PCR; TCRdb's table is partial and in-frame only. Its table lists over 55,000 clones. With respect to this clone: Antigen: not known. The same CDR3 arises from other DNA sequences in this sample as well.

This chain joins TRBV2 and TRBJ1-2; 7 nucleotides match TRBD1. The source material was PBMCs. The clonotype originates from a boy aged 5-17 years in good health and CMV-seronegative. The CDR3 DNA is TGTGCCAGCAGCGTACAGGGGAACTATGGCTACACCTTC. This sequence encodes CASSVQGNYGYTF.